The source of this T cell receptor (beta chain) is a study of T cell responses to AZD1222 COVID-19 vaccine. Sequenced by immunoSEQ multiplex PCR; TCRdb stores in-frame clones only, minus some. This table has over 85,000 clones, around 80% appearing once. V lost 5 bases, J lost 0 bases, and 5 bases stayed unmatched. The germline gives CDR1 SGHRS, CDR2 YFSETQ. The CDR3 spans 15 residues. The chain links TRBV5-1 to TRBJ1-5; 7 bases match TRBD1. The sample here was peripheral blood, taken on day 0 of AZD1222 vaccination. The receptor's source is an adult in good health. This CDR3 reads CASRGTADSNQPQHF. CDR3 bases: TGCGCCAGCAGGGGGACAGCTGATAGCAATCAGCCCCAGCATTTT.